One and the same sample provided the 15 T cell receptor beta chains below, sequenced in a study of cytomegalovirus exposure and HLA in healthy donors. The PCR employed 60 Vbeta primers together with 13 Jbeta primers. TCRdb's copy holds only in-frame clones and misses some; the assay was immunoSEQ multiplex PCR. The sample has some 81,000 clones, 65% to 85% seen once. The sample was PBMCs. The receptor source for this set is a middle-aged woman in good health and CMV-seropositive.

The CDR3 nucleotides are TGCGCCAGCAGCCAAGACGCGGAAACGGGCTATGGCTACACCTTC. Its translation is CASSQDAETGYGYTF. The chain employs TRBV4-1 and TRBJ1-2; D ambiguous. The germline CDR1 and CDR2 sequences are MGHRA and YSYEKL. Trimming pared 0 bases from V and 4 bases from J, leaving 12 bases between. The CDR3 is 15 amino acids.

The chain links TRBV6-1 to TRBJ2-7, with 7 nucleotides matching TRBD2. The CDR3 extends over 13 amino acids. After removal of 8 bases from V and 2 bases from J, the junction contained 6 bases not matched to a gene. Germline-derived CDR1 and CDR2 are MNHNS and SASEGT. This CDR3 is CASGNGGTYEQYF. CDR3 bases: TGTGCCAGCGGGAACGGGGGGACCTACGAGCAGTACTTC.

V usage is TRBV11-3 and J usage is TRBJ2-2; the match to TRBD2 covers 7 bases. The CDR3 is 15 amino acids. V was clipped by 5 bases and J by 0 bases; unmatched bases: 3. The germline V gene has CDR1 SGHNT and CDR2 YENEEA. CDR3 loop: CASSGGVANTGELFF. CDR3 in DNA: TGTGCCAGCAGCGGGGGGGTTGCGAACACCGGGGAGCTGTTTTTT.

This clone turned up a few times. The chain recombines TRBV9 with TRBJ1-1; D uncertain. Deletions cut 4 bases from V and 8 bases from J, with 18 bases between. The germline CDR1 and CDR2 sequences are SGDLS and YYNGEE. This CDR3 has 14 residues. DNA for the CDR3: TGTGCCAGCAGCTACGGGAGTGCTGGGTCAGAAGCTTTCTTT. Translation: CASSYGSAGSEAFF.

The V and J genes are TRBV7-9 and TRBJ2-4; 9 bases map to TRBD2. This CDR3 comprises 16 residues. Trimming removed 5 bases from V and 1 base from J; junction bases left unmatched: 6. The germline gives CDR1 SEHNR, CDR2 FQNEAQ (reference sequence). In DNA, the CDR3 is TGTGCCAGCAGCATGTGGACTAGCGTGGCCAAAAACATTCAGTACTTC. Protein: CASSMWTSVAKNIQYF. Full variable domain (outside the CDR3, taken from reference TRBV7-9 and TRBJ2-4): DTGVSQNPRHKITKRGQNVTFRCDPISEHNRLYWYRQTLGQGPEFLTYFQNEAQLEKSRLLSDRFSAERPKGSFSTLEIQRTEQGDSAMYLCASSMWTSVAKNIQYFGAGTRLSVL.

The V call is TRBV27, the J call TRBJ1-5; 7 nucleotides line up with TRBD1. Germline assignment: CDR1 MNHEY and CDR2 SMNVEV (reference sequence). The CDR3 is 16 residues long. The trim removed 5 bases at V and 1 base at J, leaving 8 bases unmatched. The CDR3 nucleotides are TGTGCCAGCAGTCCATCAACAGGGGAAAGCAATCAGCCCCAGCATTTT. Translation: CASSPSTGESNQPQHF.

This rearrangement joins TRBV27 to TRBJ1-4, with TRBD1 matching over 8 bases. The CDR3 is 16 residues long. V lost 5 bases to trimming and J lost 10 bases; unmatched junction nucleotides: 15. The V gene's germline CDR1 is MNHEY and CDR2 SMNVEV (reference sequence). The CDR3 DNA is TGTGCCAGCAGTATAAAACAGGGGGTCTCCTTGGGAAAACTGTTTTTT. Its translation is CASSIKQGVSLGKLFF.

This chain's CDR3 is CASSFLRGSWLTGELFF. The CDR3, as DNA: TGTGCCAGCAGTTTCCTAAGAGGGAGCTGGTTAACCGGGGAGCTGTTTTTT. The chain employs TRBV27 and TRBJ2-2, with D possibly being TRBD2 (5 bases). V dropped 3 bases and J dropped 5 bases, with 19 bases sitting between them. Germline CDR1 and CDR2: MNHEY and SMNVEV (reference sequence). The CDR3 totals 17 residues.

With regard to this clone: A read error is the likely source, as a far larger clone sits one nucleotide away. This sample includes further DNA sequences coding for the same CDR3. The rearrangement links TRBV7-2 to TRBJ2-7, with D maybe TRBD2 (5 bases). The germline CDR1 and CDR2 sequences are SGHTA and FQGNSA. CDR3 length: 14 residues. The DNA of the CDR3 is TGTGCCAGCAGCCTAGCTGGGTCGGGCTACGAGCAGTACTTC. The encoded protein is CASSLAGSGYEQYF.

The chain has TRBV27 and TRBJ2-7; TRBD2 aligns across 7 bases. CDR3 size: 15 residues. From germline, CDR1 is MNHEY and CDR2 SMNVEV (reference sequence). J was trimmed by 4 bases and V by 8 bases; bases with no gene match: 14. CDR3 residues: CASGPRLADLYEQYF. The CDR3 nucleotides are TGTGCCAGCGGTCCCCGGCTAGCGGACCTTTACGAGCAGTACTTC.

V usage is TRBV29-1 and J usage is TRBJ2-7; TRBD2 is a possible D gene (5 bases). The CDR3 loop spans 12 amino acids. The V gene lost 4 bases and the J gene lost 7 bases, with 14 bases spanning the gap. The germline V gene has CDR1 SQVTM and CDR2 ANQGSEA. The CDR3 loop is CSVGPTKREQYF. The CDR3 region has the DNA TGCAGCGTTGGGCCAACTAAGCGGGAGCAGTACTTC.

The rearrangement links TRBV29-1 to TRBJ1-2, with 9 bases aligning to TRBD1. CDR3 size: 12 residues. V shed 6 bases and J 6 bases; nucleotides not matched to a gene: 5. In germline, CDR1 is SQVTM, CDR2 ANQGSEA. In nucleotides, the CDR3 is TGCAGCGTGGGGGACAGGGACGATGGCTACACCTTC. Translating gives CSVGDRDDGYTF.

The gene calls are TRBV18 and TRBJ1-6, with a possible D match to TRBD1 (6 bases). The V gene's germline CDR1 is KGHSH and CDR2 LQKENI. This CDR3 is built from 16 residues. The germline V and J ends were trimmed by 3 bases and 8 bases, with 17 bases remaining between them. CDR3 loop: CASSPLPTGGHSPLHF. The CDR3 nucleotides read TGTGCCAGCTCACCTCTACCGACAGGTGGGCATTCACCCCTCCACTTT. The full variable domain, with the rest looked up from reference TRBV18 and TRBJ1-6, is NAGVMQNPRHLVRRRGQEARLRCSPMKGHSHVYWYRQLPEEGLKFMVYLQKENIIDESGMPKERFSAEFPKEGPSILRIQQVVRGDSAAYFCASSPLPTGGHSPLHFGNGTRLTVT.

J is TRBJ1-1 and V is TRBV29-1; TRBD1 aligns across 8 bases. V trimming: 7 bases; J trimming: 1 base; junction bases outside the gene matches: 5. Germline V gene lookup returns CDR1 SQVTM and CDR2 ANQGSEA. The CDR3 spans 13 residues. The CDR3 nucleotides are TGCAGCGGGCAGGGGGCACCGAACACTGAAGCTTTCTTT. Encoded protein: CSGQGAPNTEAFF.

The chain is built from TRBV19 and TRBJ1-5; TRBD1 matches at 9 bases. V lost 6 bases, J lost 2 bases, and 8 bases stayed unmatched. Germline V gene data show CDR1 as LNHDA and CDR2 as SQIVND (reference sequence). The CDR3 has 16 amino acids. The DNA for the CDR3 is TGTGCCAGTAGCGTACAGGGGGCGCAAGGCAATCAGCCCCAGCATTTT. Translated, it gives CASSVQGAQGNQPQHF.